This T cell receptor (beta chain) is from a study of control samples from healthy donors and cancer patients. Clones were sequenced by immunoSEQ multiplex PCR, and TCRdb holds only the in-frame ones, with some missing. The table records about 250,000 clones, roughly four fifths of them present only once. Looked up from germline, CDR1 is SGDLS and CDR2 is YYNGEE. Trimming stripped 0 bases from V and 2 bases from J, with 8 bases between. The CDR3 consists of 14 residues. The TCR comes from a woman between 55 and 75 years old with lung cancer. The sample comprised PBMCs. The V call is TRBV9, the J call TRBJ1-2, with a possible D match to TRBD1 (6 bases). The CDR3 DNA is TGTGCCAGCAGCGTAGACGACAGGAACTATGGCTACACCTTC. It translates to CASSVDDRNYGYTF.